This T cell receptor beta chain stems from a study of blood T cell repertoires in COVID-19. Sequencing used immunoSEQ multiplex PCR; TCRdb keeps in-frame clones, though not all of them. The sample has roughly 400,000 clones, roughly 88% seen once. V lost 1 base and J lost 1; bases outside the gene matches: 1. Germline-derived CDR1 and CDR2 are SGHVS and FNYEAQ. The CDR3 runs to 14 residues. Sequencing input: PBMCs or T cells enriched from blood (not recorded which). The sequence was collected from a woman younger than 35 who had been exposed to COVID-19. The chain joins TRBV7-6 to TRBJ2-7; 7 nucleotides align to TRBD1. Written as DNA, the CDR3 is TGTGCCAGCAGCTTAGACAGGGGATCCTACGAGCAGTACTTC. It encodes CASSLDRGSYEQYF.